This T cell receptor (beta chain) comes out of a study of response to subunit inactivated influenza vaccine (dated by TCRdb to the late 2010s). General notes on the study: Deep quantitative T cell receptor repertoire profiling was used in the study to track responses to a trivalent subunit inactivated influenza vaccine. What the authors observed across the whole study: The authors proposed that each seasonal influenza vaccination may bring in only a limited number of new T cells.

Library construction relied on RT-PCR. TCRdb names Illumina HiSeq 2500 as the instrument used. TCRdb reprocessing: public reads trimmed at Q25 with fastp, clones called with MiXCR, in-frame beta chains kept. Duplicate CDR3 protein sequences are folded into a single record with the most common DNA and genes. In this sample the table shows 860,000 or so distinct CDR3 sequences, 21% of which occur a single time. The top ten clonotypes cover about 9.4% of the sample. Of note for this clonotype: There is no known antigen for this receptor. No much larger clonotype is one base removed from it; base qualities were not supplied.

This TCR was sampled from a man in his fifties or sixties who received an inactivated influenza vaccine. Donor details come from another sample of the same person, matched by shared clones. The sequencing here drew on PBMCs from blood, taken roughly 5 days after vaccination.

The CDR3 region has the sequence CASSVGGTGPTEAFF. In nucleotide form, the sequence is TGTGCCAGCAGCGTAGGTGGGACAGGGCCCACTGAAGCTTTCTTT. The chain links TRBV9 with TRBJ1-1; TRBD1 aligns with 9 central bases. CDR1 and CDR2 were assigned from the germline V gene as SGDLS and YYNGEE. The CDR3 sequence holds 15 residues, the cysteine and phenylalanine included. The read is trimmed to its CDR3 DNA, 45 bases read in frame from base 1. Trimmed from V: 0 bases; trimmed from J: 4 bases; junction bases lacking a gene match: 4. The entire variable domain, with the stretches around the CDR3 drawn from the reference TRBV9 and TRBJ1-1 proteins, is DSGVTQTPKHLITATGQRVTLRCSPRSGDLSVYWYQQSLDQGLQFLIQYYNGEERAKGNILERFSAQQFPDLHSELNLSSLELGDSALYFCASSVGGTGPTEAFFGQGTRLTVV.